This entry lists 15 T cell receptor beta chains sequenced from one sample in a study of vaccination effects on CD4 cells after COVID-19 (dated by TCRdb to about 2022). Library construction relied on the immunoSEQ multiplex PCR assay. TCRdb obtained this table from immuneACCESS and retained in-frame rearrangements with V and J assigned. These tables miss some clones; where compared with another copy, unresolved V genes account for less than half of the shortfall, and the remainder is unexplained. The sample contains about 25,000 clones, around 67% of them found a single time. 9.5% to 12% of the sample goes to the ten largest clones. After more than 9 days of culture, CD4+ T cells were isolated with the EasySep CD4+ T cell isolation kit. Antigens of these TCRs are unknown. The sample consisted of CD4+ T cells from PBMCs cultured without peptide, taken before COVID-19 vaccination. These TCRs come from a human donor who received a COVID-19 vaccine.

The V gene is TRBV30, the J gene TRBJ2-5, with 9 positions matching TRBD1. V was pared by 3 bases and J by 4 bases, with 3 bases of the junction left unmatched. Germline values: CDR1 GTSNPN, CDR2 SVGIG (reference sequence). The CDR3 is 13 residues long. This CDR3 reads CAWSPQGAETQYF. In DNA form, the CDR3 reads TGTGCCTGGAGCCCACAGGGGGCAGAGACCCAGTACTTC.

The V gene is TRBV4-1, the J gene TRBJ2-1; 7 nucleotides align to TRBD2. Germline V gene data show CDR1 as MGHRA and CDR2 as YSYEKL. CDR3 size: 15 residues. V lost 0 bases to trimming and J lost 6 bases; unmatched junction nucleotides: 5. This chain's CDR3 is CASSQDRTRGNEQFF. The CDR3 DNA is TGCGCCAGCAGCCAAGATAGGACTAGAGGCAATGAGCAGTTCTTC.

The J gene is TRBJ1-1, the V gene TRBV19; 9 nucleotides line up with TRBD1. The CDR3 is made up of 15 amino acids. V dropped 5 bases and J dropped 1; count of bases not matched to a gene: 5. Germline values: CDR1 LNHDA, CDR2 SQIVND (reference sequence). CDR3 in amino acids: CASSWPGQGNTEAFF. CDR3 DNA sequence: TGTGCCAGTAGTTGGCCGGGACAGGGGAACACTGAAGCTTTCTTT.

This clone was seen more than once but under ten times. The V and J genes are TRBV5-5 and TRBJ2-7; D is undetermined. CDR1 is SGHKS and CDR2 is YYEKEE in the germline V gene (reference sequence). The CDR3 consists of 15 residues. The ends were cut back, 0 bases at V and 5 bases at J, with 15 bases in the middle. The CDR3 region is CASSLAVNPSDEQYF. In DNA form, the CDR3 reads TGTGCCAGCAGCTTGGCTGTTAACCCCTCGGACGAGCAGTACTTC.

This clone was found a few times. The chain joins TRBV28 to TRBJ1-2; the D gene is possibly TRBD1 (6 bases). The CDR3 consists of 12 residues. V lost 7 bases and J 10 bases, leaving 16 bases between the germline ends. Germline V gives CDR1 MDHEN, CDR2 SYDVKM. CDR3 sequence (DNA): TGTGCCAGCAATCAGGGGATACAATACTACACCTTC. It encodes CASNQGIQYYTF.

This chain uses TRBV5-1 with TRBJ1-3, with D unresolved. Trimming stripped 0 bases from V and 0 bases from J, with 10 bases between. Germline V gene sequence: CDR1 SGHRS, CDR2 YFSETQ. The CDR3 has 16 residues. In nucleotides, the CDR3 is TGCGCCAGCAGCTTGGGGCGCGTGGACTCTGGAAACACCATATATTTT. This gives the protein CASSLGRVDSGNTIYF.

The chain uses TRBV5-1 and TRBJ2-7, with 8 bases lining up with TRBD1. Trimming took 3 bases from V and 0 from J; bases not matched to a gene: 5. This CDR3 has 15 amino acids. Germline assignment: CDR1 SGHRS and CDR2 YFSETQ. The DNA of the CDR3 is TGCGCCAGCAGCTCCGGGACAGGCCTCTCCTACGAGCAGTACTTC. The encoded protein is CASSSGTGLSYEQYF.

The chain uses TRBV7-6 and TRBJ1-1, with a tentative D call TRBD1 (5 bases). V gave up 4 bases and J gave up 4 bases, with 13 bases separating them. CDR1 and CDR2 from the germline V gene are SGHVS and FNYEAQ. This CDR3 comprises 14 residues. The CDR3 nucleotides read TGTGCCAGCAGCTCGTCGTGGGGCAGCACTGAAGCTTTCTTT. This gives the protein CASSSSWGSTEAFF.

J is TRBJ2-4 and V is TRBV3-1 (or the pseudogene TRBV3-2); D is perhaps TRBD1 (6 bases). CDR1 is LGHDT, CDR2 YNNKEL, per germline (reference sequence). V dropped 6 bases and J dropped 7 bases, with 16 bases sitting between them. The CDR3 contains 14 residues. The CDR3 nucleotides are TGTGCCAGCAGGCAAACAGGGCTTCGGAACATTCAGTACTTC. Translation: CASRQTGLRNIQYF.

This chain links TRBV3-1 (or the pseudogene TRBV3-2) with TRBJ1-2; TRBD1 matches at 8 bases. Germline V gene data show CDR1 as LGHDT and CDR2 as YNNKEL (reference sequence). V was pared by 2 bases and J by 3 bases, with 14 bases of the junction left unmatched. This CDR3 is 18 amino acids long. CDR3 residues: CASSQPWTVRGPHYGYTF. The CDR3 coding sequence is TGTGCCAGCAGCCAACCCTGGACAGTCAGGGGGCCGCACTATGGCTACACCTTC.

This clone was detected only a few times. This chain uses TRBV20-1 with TRBJ2-4, with TRBD1 matching 8 bases. The germline V gene has CDR1 DFQATT and CDR2 SNEGSKA (reference sequence). The trim removed 6 bases at V and 9 bases at J, leaving 4 bases unmatched. CDR3 size: 11 residues. CDR3 nucleotide sequence: TGCAGTGCGGGACAGGAGGGCATTCAGTACTTC. It translates to CSAGQEGIQYF.

This rearrangement joins TRBV20-1 to TRBJ1-2, with TRBD1 as a possible D gene (6 bases). The CDR3 has 11 amino acids. V lost 6 bases and J 7 bases, leaving 12 bases between the germline ends. Germline CDR1 reads DFQATT; CDR2 reads SNEGSKA (reference sequence). This CDR3 is CSAQDSPGYTF. The CDR3 region has the DNA TGCAGTGCCCAGGACAGTCCTGGCTACACCTTC.

The chain combines TRBV29-1 with TRBJ2-3; D is possibly TRBD1 (5 bases). This CDR3 has 14 amino acids. The germline CDR1 and CDR2 sequences are SQVTM and ANQGSEA. Trimming took off 5 bases at V and 5 bases at J, with 17 bases between the two ends. The CDR3 loop reads CSVLDKLVIDTQYF. The CDR3 DNA reads as TGCAGCGTTTTGGACAAGCTAGTGATAGATACGCAGTATTTT.

The chain links TRBV2 to TRBJ2-7, with 8 bases fitting TRBD1. V shed 5 bases, J shed 6 bases, and the junction held 3 bases outside the gene matches. The CDR3 has 12 amino acids. Germline CDR1 reads SNHLY; CDR2 reads FYNNEI. In DNA, the CDR3 is TGTGCCAGCAGTCAAGACAGGGGCGAGCAGTACTTC. Its translation is CASSQDRGEQYF.

The rearrangement links TRBV27 to TRBJ1-2; a possible D gene is TRBD1 (5 bases). Germline lookup yields CDR1 MNHEY and CDR2 SMNVEV (reference sequence). V was pared by 5 bases and J by 6 bases, with 13 bases between. The CDR3 runs to 13 residues. The chain's CDR3 is CASSVGAGNGYTF. Here the CDR3 DNA reads TGTGCCAGCAGTGTAGGGGCAGGGAATGGCTACACCTTC.